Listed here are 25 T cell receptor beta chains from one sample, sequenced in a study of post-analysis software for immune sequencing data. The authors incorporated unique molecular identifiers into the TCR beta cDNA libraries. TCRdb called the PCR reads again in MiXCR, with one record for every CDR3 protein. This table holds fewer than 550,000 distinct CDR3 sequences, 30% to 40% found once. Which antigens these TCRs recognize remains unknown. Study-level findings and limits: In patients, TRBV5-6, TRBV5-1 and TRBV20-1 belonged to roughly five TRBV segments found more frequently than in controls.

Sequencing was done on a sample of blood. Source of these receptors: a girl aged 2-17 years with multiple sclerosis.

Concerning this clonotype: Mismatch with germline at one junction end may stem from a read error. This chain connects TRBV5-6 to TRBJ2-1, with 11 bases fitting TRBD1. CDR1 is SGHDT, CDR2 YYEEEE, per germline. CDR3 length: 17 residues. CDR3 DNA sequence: TGTGCCGGCAGCCAATACCTGCCCGGGACAGGGGGAAATGAGCAGTTCTTC. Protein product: CAGSQYLPGTGGNEQFF.

The CDR3 coding sequence is TGTGCCACCAGTCCGGGACAGGGGTTCTACGAGCAGTACTTC. Translating it yields CATSPGQGFYEQYF. The rearrangement joins TRBV15 to TRBJ2-7, with 10 bases lining up with TRBD1. The CDR3 covers 14 residues. Germline CDR1 reads LNHNV; CDR2 reads YYDKDF (reference sequence). Trimming cost V 6 bases and J 3 bases; bases outside gene matches: 5.

The CDR3 DNA reads as TGTGCCAGCAGCCTCACCTCCACCGGACTAGCACAAATTCAGTACTTC. It specifies CASSLTSTGLAQIQYF. The V gene is TRBV7-2, the J gene TRBJ2-4; 8 positions match TRBD2. This CDR3 has 16 residues. Germline-derived CDR1 and CDR2 are SGHTA and FQGNSA. V shed 5 bases, J shed 10 bases, and the junction held 16 bases outside the gene matches.

The DNA of the CDR3 is TGTGCCAGCAGCCCGACTTGGGGGAAGAATGAAAAACTGTTTTTT. Amino acid sequence: CASSPTWGKNEKLFF. The chain employs TRBV7-9 and TRBJ1-4, with D perhaps TRBD1 (5 bases). The CDR3 consists of 15 residues. V was trimmed by 5 bases and J by 5 bases, leaving 15 bases between them. Germline assignment: CDR1 SEHNR and CDR2 FQNEAQ (reference sequence).

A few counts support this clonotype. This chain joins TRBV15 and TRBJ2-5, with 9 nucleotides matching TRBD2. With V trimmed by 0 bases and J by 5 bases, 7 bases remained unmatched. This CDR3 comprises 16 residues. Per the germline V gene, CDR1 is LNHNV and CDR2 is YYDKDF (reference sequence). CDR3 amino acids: CATSRDGRGGRETQYF. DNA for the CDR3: TGTGCCACCAGCAGAGACGGGCGGGGGGGCCGTGAGACCCAGTACTTC. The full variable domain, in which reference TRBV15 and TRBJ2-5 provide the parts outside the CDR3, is DAMVIQNPRYQVTQFGKPVTLSCSQTLNHNVMYWYQQKSSQAPKLLFHYYDKDFNNEADTPDNFQSRRPNTSFCFLDIRSPGLGDTAMYLCATSRDGRGGRETQYFGPGTRLLVL.

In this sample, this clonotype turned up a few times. CDR3 sequence (DNA): TGTGCCAGCACTCCCGCGGTAGGGTTTAACACTGAAGCTTTCTTT. It specifies CASTPAVGFNTEAFF. The chain joins TRBV12-3 or TRBV12-4 to TRBJ1-1; D is uncertain. This CDR3 is 15 amino acids long. V shed 7 bases and J shed 2 bases, with 17 bases lying between them.

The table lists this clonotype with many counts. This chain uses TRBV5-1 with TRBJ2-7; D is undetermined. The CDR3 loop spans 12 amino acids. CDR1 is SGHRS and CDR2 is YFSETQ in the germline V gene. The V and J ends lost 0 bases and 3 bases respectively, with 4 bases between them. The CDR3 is CASSLVSYEQYF. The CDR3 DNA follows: TGCGCCAGCAGCTTGGTCAGCTACGAGCAGTACTTC. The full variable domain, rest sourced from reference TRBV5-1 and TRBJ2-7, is KAGVTQTPRYLIKTRGQQVTLSCSPISGHRSVSWYQQTPGQGLQFLFEYFSETQRNKGNFPGRFSGRQFSNSRSEMNVSTLELGDSALYLCASSLVSYEQYFGPGTRLTVT.

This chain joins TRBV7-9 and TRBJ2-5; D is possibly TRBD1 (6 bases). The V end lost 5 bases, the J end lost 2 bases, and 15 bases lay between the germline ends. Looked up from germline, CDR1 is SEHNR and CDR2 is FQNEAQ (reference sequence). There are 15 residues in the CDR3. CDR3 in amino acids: CASSPGQLVQETQYF. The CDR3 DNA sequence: TGTGCCAGCAGCCCGGGACAATTAGTTCAAGAGACCCAGTACTTC.

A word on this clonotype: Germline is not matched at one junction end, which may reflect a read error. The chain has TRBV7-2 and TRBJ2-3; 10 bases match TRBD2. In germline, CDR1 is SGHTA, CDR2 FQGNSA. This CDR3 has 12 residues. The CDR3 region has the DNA TGTGCCGGCAGCTTAGTTACTAGCGGGAAGTATTTT. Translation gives CAGSLVTSGKYF.

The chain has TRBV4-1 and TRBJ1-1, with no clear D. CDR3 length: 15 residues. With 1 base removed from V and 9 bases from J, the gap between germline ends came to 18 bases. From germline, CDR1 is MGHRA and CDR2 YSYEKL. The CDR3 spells CASSQVWGTGIKAFF. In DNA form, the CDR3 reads TGCGCCAGCAGCCAAGTTTGGGGTACCGGGATAAAAGCTTTCTTT.

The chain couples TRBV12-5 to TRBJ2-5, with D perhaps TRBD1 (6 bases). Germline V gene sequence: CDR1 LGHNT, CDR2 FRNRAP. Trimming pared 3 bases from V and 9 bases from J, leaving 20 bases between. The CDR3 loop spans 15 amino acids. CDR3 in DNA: TGTGCTAGTGGTTTTCTACTCGGACAGTCAATGGCCCAGTACTTC. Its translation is CASGFLLGQSMAQYF.

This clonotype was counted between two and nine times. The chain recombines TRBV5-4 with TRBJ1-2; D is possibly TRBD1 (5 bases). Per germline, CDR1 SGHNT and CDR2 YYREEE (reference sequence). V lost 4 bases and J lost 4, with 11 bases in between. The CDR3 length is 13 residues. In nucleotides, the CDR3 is TGTGCCAGCAGCGCCCCGGGGGGCTATGGCTACACCTTC. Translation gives CASSAPGGYGYTF.

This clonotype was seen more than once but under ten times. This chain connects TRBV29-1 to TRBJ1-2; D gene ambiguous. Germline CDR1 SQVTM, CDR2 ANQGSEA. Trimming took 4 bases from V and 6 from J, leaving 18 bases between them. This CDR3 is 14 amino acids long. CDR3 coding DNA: TGCAGCGTTGGTGGAGGGTCGGGGTCGGATGGCTACACCTTC. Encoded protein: CSVGGGSGSDGYTF.

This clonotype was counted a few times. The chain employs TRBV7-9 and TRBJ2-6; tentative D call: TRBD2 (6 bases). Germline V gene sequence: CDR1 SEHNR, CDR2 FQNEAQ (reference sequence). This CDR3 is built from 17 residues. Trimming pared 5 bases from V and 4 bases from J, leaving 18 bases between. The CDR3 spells CASSTSRDFPGANVLTF. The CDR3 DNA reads TGTGCCAGCAGCACGTCCCGGGACTTTCCCGGGGCCAACGTCCTGACTTTC.

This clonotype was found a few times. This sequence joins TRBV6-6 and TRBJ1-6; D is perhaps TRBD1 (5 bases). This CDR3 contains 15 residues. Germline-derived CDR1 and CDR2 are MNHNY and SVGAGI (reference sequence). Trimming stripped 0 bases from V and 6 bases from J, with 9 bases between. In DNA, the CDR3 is TGTGCCAGCAGTTACTCCCGGGGCGGTAATTCACCCCTCCACTTT. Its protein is CASSYSRGGNSPLHF.

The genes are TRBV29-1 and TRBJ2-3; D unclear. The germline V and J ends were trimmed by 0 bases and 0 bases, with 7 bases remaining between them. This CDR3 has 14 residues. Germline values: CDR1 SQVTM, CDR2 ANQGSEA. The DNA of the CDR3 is TGCAGCGTTGAAGATCAAAGTAGCACAGATACGCAGTATTTT. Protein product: CSVEDQSSTDTQYF.

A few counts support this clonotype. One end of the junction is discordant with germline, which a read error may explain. The CDR3 loop reads CVSSLKAVWGDTQYF. For the CDR3, the DNA is TGTGTCAGCAGCTTAAAAGCGGTGTGGGGAGATACGCAGTATTTT. V and J are TRBV11-2 and TRBJ2-3, with D perhaps TRBD2 (5 bases). The germline V gene has CDR1 SGHAT and CDR2 FQNNGV. The CDR3 has 15 residues.

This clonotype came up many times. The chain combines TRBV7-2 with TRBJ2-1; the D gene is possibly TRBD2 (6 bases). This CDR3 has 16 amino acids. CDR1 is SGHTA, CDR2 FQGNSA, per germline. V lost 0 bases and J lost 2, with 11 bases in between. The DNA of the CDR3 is TGTGCCAGCAGCTTAGCCCGACTAGTAACCTACAATGAGCAGTTCTTC. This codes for CASSLARLVTYNEQFF. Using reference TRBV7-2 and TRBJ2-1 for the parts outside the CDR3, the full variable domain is GAGVSQSPSNKVTEKGKDVELRCDPISGHTALYWYRQSLGQGLEFLIYFQGNSAPDKSGLPSDRFSAERTGGSVSTLTIQRTQQEDSAVYLCASSLARLVTYNEQFFGPGTRLTVL.

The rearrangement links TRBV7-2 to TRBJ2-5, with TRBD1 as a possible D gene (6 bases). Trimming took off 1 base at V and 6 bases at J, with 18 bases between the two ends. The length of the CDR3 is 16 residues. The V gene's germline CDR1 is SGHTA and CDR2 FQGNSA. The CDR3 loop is CASSLVGFGGAKTQYF. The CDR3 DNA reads TGTGCCAGCAGCTTAGTCGGGTTTGGGGGCGCGAAGACCCAGTACTTC. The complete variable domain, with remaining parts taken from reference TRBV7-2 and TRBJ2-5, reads GAGVSQSPSNKVTEKGKDVELRCDPISGHTALYWYRQSLGQGLEFLIYFQGNSAPDKSGLPSDRFSAERTGGSVSTLTIQRTQQEDSAVYLCASSLVGFGGAKTQYFGPGTRLLVL.

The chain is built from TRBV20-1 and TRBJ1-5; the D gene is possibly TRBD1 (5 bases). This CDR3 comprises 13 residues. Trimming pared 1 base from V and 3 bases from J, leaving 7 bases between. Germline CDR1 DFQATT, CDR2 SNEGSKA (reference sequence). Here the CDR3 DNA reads TGCAGTGCTAGAGGGACAACCAATCAGCCCCAGCATTTT. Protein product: CSARGTTNQPQHF.

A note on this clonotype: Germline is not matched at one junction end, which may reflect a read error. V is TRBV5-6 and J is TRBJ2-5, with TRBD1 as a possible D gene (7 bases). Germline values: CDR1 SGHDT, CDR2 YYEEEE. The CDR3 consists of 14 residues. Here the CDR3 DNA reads TGTGCCAACAGCTTTCTGACAGGGAGGGAGACCCAGTACTTC. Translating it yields CANSFLTGRETQYF.

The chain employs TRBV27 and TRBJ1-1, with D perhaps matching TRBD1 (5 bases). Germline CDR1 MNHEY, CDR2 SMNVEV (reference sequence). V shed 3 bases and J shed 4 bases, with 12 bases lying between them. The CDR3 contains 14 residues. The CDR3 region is CASSLRARGTEAFF. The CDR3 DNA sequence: TGTGCCAGCAGTTTGAGGGCGAGGGGCACTGAAGCTTTCTTT.

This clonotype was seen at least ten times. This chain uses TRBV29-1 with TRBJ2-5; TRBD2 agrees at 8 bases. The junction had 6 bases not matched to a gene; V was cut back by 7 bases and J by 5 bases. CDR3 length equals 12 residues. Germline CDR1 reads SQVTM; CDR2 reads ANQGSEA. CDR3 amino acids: CSGVSGGETQYF. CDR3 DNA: TGCAGCGGGGTCTCGGGAGGGGAGACCCAGTACTTC.

The CDR3 reads CSAIRGNNEQFF. In nucleotides, the CDR3 is TGCAGCGCCATTCGGGGGAACAATGAGCAGTTCTTC. V usage is TRBV29-1 and J usage is TRBJ2-1; tentatively, D is TRBD2 (6 bases). The V and J ends lost 7 bases and 5 bases respectively, with 12 bases between them. The length of the CDR3 is 12 residues. The V gene's germline CDR1 is SQVTM and CDR2 ANQGSEA.

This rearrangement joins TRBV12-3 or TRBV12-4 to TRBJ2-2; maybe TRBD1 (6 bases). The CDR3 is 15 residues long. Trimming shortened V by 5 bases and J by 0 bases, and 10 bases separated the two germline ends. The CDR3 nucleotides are TGTGCCAGCAGTCCACAGGGCGCGAACACCGGGGAGCTGTTTTTT. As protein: CASSPQGANTGELFF.